The 28 T cell receptor beta chains listed next were all sequenced from one sample in a study of blood T cell repertoires in COVID-19. Sequenced by immunoSEQ multiplex PCR; TCRdb stores in-frame clones only, minus some. The table lists a few hundred thousand clones, roughly four fifths of them singletons. Material: PBMCs or T cells enriched from blood (not recorded which). These receptors were taken from a woman aged 45-59 years who had recovered from COVID-19.

This chain links TRBV15 with TRBJ2-5; D perhaps matches TRBD2 (6 bases). Trimming took 3 bases from V and 2 from J, leaving 10 bases between them. Germline V gene lookup returns CDR1 LNHNV and CDR2 YYDKDF (reference sequence). CDR3 length equals 14 residues. CDR3 sequence (DNA): TGTGCCACCAGCAGGTTGGGGGGTCAAGAGACCCAGTACTTC. It yields the protein CATSRLGGQETQYF. Drawing the rest from reference TRBV15 and TRBJ2-5, the complete variable domain is DAMVIQNPRYQVTQFGKPVTLSCSQTLNHNVMYWYQQKSSQAPKLLFHYYDKDFNNEADTPDNFQSRRPNTSFCFLDIRSPGLGDTAMYLCATSRLGGQETQYFGPGTRLLVL.

This chain links TRBV10-3 with TRBJ2-7; TRBD1 matches at 7 bases. The CDR3 covers 15 residues. J was trimmed by 1 base and V by 8 bases; bases with no gene match: 11. Per germline, CDR1 ENHRY and CDR2 SYGVKD. CDR3 in amino acids: CAIGITGVGSYEQYF. As DNA, the CDR3 is TGTGCCATCGGGATTACAGGGGTGGGTTCCTACGAGCAGTACTTC.

The genes are TRBV11-2 and TRBJ1-2; a possible D gene is TRBD1 (5 bases). Germline lookup yields CDR1 SGHAT and CDR2 FQNNGV. V lost 0 bases, J lost 8 bases, and 10 bases lay in between. The CDR3 contains 13 residues. CDR3 sequence: CASSLDRSGGYTF. The CDR3 DNA sequence: TGTGCCAGCAGCTTAGACAGGTCAGGGGGCTACACCTTC.

This chain uses TRBV19 with TRBJ1-6, with TRBD1 as a possible D gene (5 bases). The CDR3 length is 13 residues. The V end was cut by 3 bases, the J end by 7 bases, with 7 bases between. CDR1 is LNHDA and CDR2 is SQIVND in the germline V gene (reference sequence). This CDR3 reads CASSIRGNSPLHF. DNA for the CDR3: TGTGCCAGTAGTATTCGGGGGAATTCACCCCTCCACTTT. The complete variable domain, with remaining parts taken from reference TRBV19 and TRBJ1-6, reads DGGITQSPKYLFRKEGQNVTLSCEQNLNHDAMYWYRQDPGQGLRLIYYSQIVNDFQKGDIAEGYSVSREKKESFPLTVTSAQKNPTAFYLCASSIRGNSPLHFGNGTRLTVT.

The V call is TRBV29-1, the J call TRBJ1-1; D not certain. CDR3 length: 14 amino acids. From germline, CDR1 is SQVTM and CDR2 ANQGSEA. Trimming left V 1 base short and J 1 base short, with 10 bases between. The CDR3 protein is CSVEGQHANTEAFF. CDR3 DNA sequence: TGCAGCGTTGAAGGCCAACACGCGAACACTGAAGCTTTCTTT.

In DNA, the CDR3 is TGTGCTAGTGGACCGACAGGGAAGGGAAACACCATATATTTT. Protein sequence: CASGPTGKGNTIYF. The chain is built from TRBV12-5 and TRBJ1-3; 7 bases fit TRBD1. Germline V gives CDR1 LGHNT, CDR2 FRNRAP. The CDR3 covers 14 residues. Germline trimming cut 6 bases from V and 4 bases from J; bases unmatched to any gene: 6. Together with reference TRBV12-5 and TRBJ1-3, the CDR3 gives the full variable domain: DARVTQTPRHKVTEMGQEVTMRCQPILGHNTVFWYRQTMMQGLELLAYFRNRAPLDDSGMPKDRFSAEMPDATLATLKIQPSEPRDSAVYFCASGPTGKGNTIYFGEGSWLTVV.

The chain uses TRBV7-2 and TRBJ1-1; D is unclear. Germline assignment: CDR1 SGHTA and CDR2 FQGNSA. Trimming cost V 6 bases and J 3 bases, with 11 bases left between them. The CDR3 is 13 amino acids. The CDR3, as DNA: TGTGCCAGCAGAGAGGGTTCGTACACTGAAGCTTTCTTT. Its translation is CASREGSYTEAFF.

This chain joins TRBV6-5 and TRBJ2-7; TRBD1 agrees at 10 bases. Per the germline V gene, CDR1 is MNHEY and CDR2 is SVGAGI. The CDR3 contains 14 residues. The trim removed 6 bases at V and 5 bases at J, leaving 7 bases unmatched. The CDR3 coding sequence is TGTGCCAGCAGAACGACCGGGACAGGGGACGAGCAGTACTTC. Residues: CASRTTGTGDEQYF.

This chain connects TRBV4-3 to TRBJ1-3, with a possible D match to TRBD1 (5 bases). The ends were cut back, 4 bases at V and 4 bases at J, with 14 bases in the middle. Germline CDR1 and CDR2: LGHNA and YSLEER. There are 15 residues in the CDR3. Here the CDR3 reads CASSPTTGTGNTIYF. The CDR3 DNA follows: TGCGCCAGCAGCCCCACCACAGGAACGGGAAACACCATATATTTT.

V and J are TRBV5-1 and TRBJ2-7; 9 nucleotides agree with TRBD1. CDR1 is SGHRS and CDR2 is YFSETQ in the germline V gene. After removal of 4 bases from V and 2 bases from J, the junction contained 10 bases not matched to a gene. The CDR3 runs 16 residues. CDR3 loop: CASSGGTGRSTYEQYF. In nucleotides, the CDR3 is TGCGCCAGCAGCGGGGGGACAGGGAGATCTACCTACGAGCAGTACTTC.

The CDR3: CASSFQGTANNEQFF. The CDR3 nucleotides read TGTGCCAGCAGCTTTCAGGGGACAGCTAACAATGAGCAGTTCTTC. This chain uses TRBV7-2 with TRBJ2-1, with 7 bases fitting TRBD1. With V trimmed by 3 bases and J by 5 bases, 7 bases remained unmatched. The germline V gene has CDR1 SGHTA and CDR2 FQGNSA. CDR3 size: 15 residues.

This clone was counted once. The rearrangement links TRBV11-3 to TRBJ1-6; D unresolved. V was clipped by 1 base and J by 8 bases, with 12 bases between them. CDR3 length equals 15 residues. Germline values: CDR1 SGHNT, CDR2 YENEEA. The CDR3 bases are TGTGCCAGCAGCTTAGGGTGGGTCGGAGATTCACCCCTCCACTTT. Residues: CASSLGWVGDSPLHF.

CDR3 protein: CASSENRGGRQTQYF. The CDR3 DNA reads TGTGCCAGCAGTGAAAACAGGGGAGGTAGACAGACCCAGTACTTC. V usage is TRBV7-2 and J usage is TRBJ2-5, with D tentatively TRBD1 (7 bases). The germline CDR1 and CDR2 sequences are SGHTA and FQGNSA. Trimming pared 6 bases from V and 6 bases from J, leaving 20 bases between. This CDR3 spans 15 amino acids. Looking up the rest from reference TRBV7-2 and TRBJ2-5 gives the full variable domain: GAGVSQSPSNKVTEKGKDVELRCDPISGHTALYWYRQSLGQGLEFLIYFQGNSAPDKSGLPSDRFSAERTGGSVSTLTIQRTQQEDSAVYLCASSENRGGRQTQYFGPGTRLLVL.

V and J are TRBV11-1 and TRBJ1-1; no clear D gene. The CDR3 runs 13 residues. V was cut by 6 bases and J by 0 bases, with 8 bases left in between. CDR1 is SGHAT, CDR2 FQDESV, per germline (reference sequence). The CDR3 bases are TGTGCCAGCAGTCACGGGGTGAACACTGAAGCTTTCTTT. Its translation: CASSHGVNTEAFF.

The chain links TRBV27 to TRBJ2-7, with TRBD1 matching 10 bases. Trimming removed 6 bases from V and 5 bases from J; junction bases left unmatched: 25. The CDR3 runs 20 residues. CDR1 is MNHEY and CDR2 is SMNVEV in the germline V gene (reference sequence). The CDR3 DNA follows: TGTGCCAGCAGCCTACTACGTTCGGGACAGGGGTACGGAGGGGTCCACGAGCAGTACTTC. Translating it yields CASSLLRSGQGYGGVHEQYF.

The chain links TRBV10-3 to TRBJ1-3, with 7 bases aligning to TRBD1. The J segment lost 3 bases and the V segment lost 6 bases, leaving 11 bases of the junction unmatched. The CDR3 runs 16 residues. Looked up from germline, CDR1 is ENHRY and CDR2 is SYGVKD. The CDR3 DNA follows: TGTGCCATCAGCCTAGACAGGGTTTCGGTTGGAAACACCATATATTTT. Amino acids: CAISLDRVSVGNTIYF.

V gene TRBV11-2 combines with J gene TRBJ2-7; 7 bases match TRBD1. This CDR3 has 13 residues. CDR1 SGHAT and CDR2 FQNNGV come from the germline V gene. With 5 bases clipped from V and 4 bases from J, the junction kept 5 bases outside the gene matches. Written as DNA, the CDR3 is TGTGCCAGCAGCCCCAGACAGGGTTACGAGCAGTACTTC. Amino acids: CASSPRQGYEQYF.

This clone was counted a few times. V and J are TRBV5-1 and TRBJ1-6; D remains unclear. Germline loops: CDR1 SGHRS, CDR2 YFSETQ. V dropped 0 bases and J dropped 10 bases, with 11 bases sitting between them. This CDR3 comprises 14 residues. In DNA, the CDR3 is TGCGCCAGCAGCTTGGCCGTGGCCCCCTCACCCCTCCACTTT. This translates into CASSLAVAPSPLHF.

J is TRBJ1-6 and V is TRBV7-6; possible D gene TRBD1, 5 bases. This CDR3 is 13 amino acids long. Germline values: CDR1 SGHVS, CDR2 FNYEAQ. V was pared by 2 bases and J by 8 bases, with 7 bases between. The CDR3, as DNA: TGTGCCAGCAGCTTATTAGGGGATTCACCCCTCCACTTT. Encoded protein: CASSLLGDSPLHF.

This clone has a handful of counts. V usage is TRBV12-5 and J usage is TRBJ1-6; 7 bases line up with TRBD1. Germline trimming cut 5 bases from V and 14 bases from J; bases unmatched to any gene: 15. Germline-derived CDR1 and CDR2 are LGHNT and FRNRAP. The CDR3 contains 15 residues. Written as DNA, the CDR3 is TGTGCTAGTGGTCCGTGGGACAGCTCAACGGGGGCCCTCCACTTT. This sequence encodes CASGPWDSSTGALHF. Drawing the rest from reference TRBV12-5 and TRBJ1-6, the complete variable domain is DARVTQTPRHKVTEMGQEVTMRCQPILGHNTVFWYRQTMMQGLELLAYFRNRAPLDDSGMPKDRFSAEMPDATLATLKIQPSEPRDSAVYFCASGPWDSSTGALHFGNGTRLTVT.

The CDR3 protein is CASSITGGASDTQYF. In DNA form, the CDR3 reads TGTGCCAGCAGCATTACAGGGGGCGCTTCGGATACGCAGTATTTT. J is TRBJ2-3 and V is TRBV27, with 9 bases matching TRBD1. Trimming removed 6 bases from V and 6 bases from J; junction bases left unmatched: 10. The germline V gene has CDR1 MNHEY and CDR2 SMNVEV (reference sequence). The CDR3 sequence is 15 residues long.

The V and J genes are TRBV11-3 and TRBJ1-3; D is undetermined. Germline V gene lookup returns CDR1 SGHNT and CDR2 YENEEA. The V gene lost 5 bases and the J gene lost 4 bases, with 12 bases spanning the gap. The CDR3 runs 14 residues. This chain's CDR3 is CASSRAGGGNTIYF. The CDR3 region has the DNA TGTGCCAGCAGCCGGGCGGGAGGAGGAAACACCATATATTTT.

The J gene is TRBJ1-5, the V gene TRBV6-6; maybe TRBD1 (6 bases). Trimming cost V 6 bases and J 4 bases, with 13 bases left between them. The germline CDR1 and CDR2 sequences are MNHNY and SVGAGI (reference sequence). The CDR3 is made up of 14 amino acids. CDR3 bases: TGTGCCAGCAGCCCACCTACAGGGAATCAGCCCCAGCATTTT. The encoded protein is CASSPPTGNQPQHF.

This chain links TRBV27 with TRBJ2-2, with 7 bases aligning to TRBD1. The CDR3 is 14 residues long. CDR1 and CDR2 from the germline V gene are MNHEY and SMNVEV (reference sequence). Unmatched junction bases numbered 8, after V lost 6 bases and J lost 7 bases. As DNA, the CDR3 is TGTGCCAGCAGGGGCAGGGGGTACGACGGGGAGCTGTTTTTT. Protein product: CASRGRGYDGELFF.

The CDR3 protein is CATSDLTGCDTDTQYF. CDR3 nucleotides: TGTGCCACCAGTGACCTGACAGGGTGCGACACAGATACGCAGTATTTT. The V gene is TRBV24-1, the J gene TRBJ2-3; 7 nucleotides line up with TRBD1. Germline V lookup: CDR1 KGHDR, CDR2 SFDVKD. The CDR3 covers 16 residues. Trimming removed 4 bases from V and 2 bases from J; junction bases left unmatched: 8.

Worth noting for this clone: A clone one base away is much larger, so this may be a read error. The J gene is TRBJ1-2, the V gene TRBV30; TRBD1 matches at 7 bases. Germline V gene sequence: CDR1 GTSNPN, CDR2 SVGIG (reference sequence). The junction had 8 bases not matched to a gene; V was cut back by 8 bases and J by 2 bases. This CDR3 is built from 13 residues. The CDR3, as DNA: TGTGCCAGAAGCCCGGGACAGAACTATGGCTACACCTTC. It codes for CARSPGQNYGYTF.

The DNA for the CDR3 is TGTGCCAGCAGACAAGGACTGGGGTTAAGCAATCAGCCCCAGCATTTT. This encodes CASRQGLGLSNQPQHF. The V call is TRBV27, the J call TRBJ1-5; D is unresolved. This CDR3 spans 16 amino acids. Germline V gives CDR1 MNHEY, CDR2 SMNVEV (reference sequence). V was trimmed by 6 bases and J by 1 base, leaving 16 bases between them.

This clone has more than one count but fewer than ten. Other DNA sequences from this sample encode an identical CDR3 as well. The V call is TRBV30, the J call TRBJ1-1, with D maybe TRBD1 (6 bases). V dropped 0 bases and J dropped 8 bases, with 7 bases sitting between them. This CDR3 comprises 11 residues. In germline, CDR1 is GTSNPN, CDR2 SVGIG (reference sequence). The CDR3 region is CAWSVRGEAFF. The CDR3 coding sequence is TGTGCCTGGAGTGTAAGGGGGGAAGCTTTCTTT.